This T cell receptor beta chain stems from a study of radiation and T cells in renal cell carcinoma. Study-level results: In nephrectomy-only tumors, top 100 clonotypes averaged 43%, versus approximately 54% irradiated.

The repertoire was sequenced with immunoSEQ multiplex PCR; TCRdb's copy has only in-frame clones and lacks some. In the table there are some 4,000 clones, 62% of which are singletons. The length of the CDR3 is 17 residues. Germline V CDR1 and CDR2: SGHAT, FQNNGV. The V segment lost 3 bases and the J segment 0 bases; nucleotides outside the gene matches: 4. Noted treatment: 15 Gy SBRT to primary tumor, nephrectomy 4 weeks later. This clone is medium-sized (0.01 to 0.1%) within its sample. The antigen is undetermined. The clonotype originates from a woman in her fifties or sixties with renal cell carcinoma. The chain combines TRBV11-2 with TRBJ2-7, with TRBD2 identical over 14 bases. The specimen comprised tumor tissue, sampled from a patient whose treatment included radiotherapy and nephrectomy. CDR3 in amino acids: CASSLTSGRATSYEQYF. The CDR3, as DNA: TGTGCCAGCAGCTTGACTAGCGGGAGGGCTACCTCCTACGAGCAGTACTTC.